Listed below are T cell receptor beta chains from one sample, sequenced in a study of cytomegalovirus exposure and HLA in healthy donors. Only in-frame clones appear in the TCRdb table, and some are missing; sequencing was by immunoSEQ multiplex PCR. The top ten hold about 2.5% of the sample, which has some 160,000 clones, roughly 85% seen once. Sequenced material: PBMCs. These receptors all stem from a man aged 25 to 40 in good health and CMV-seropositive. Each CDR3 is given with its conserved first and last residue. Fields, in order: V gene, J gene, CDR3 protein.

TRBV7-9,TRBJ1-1,CASSLGGQVYTEAFF
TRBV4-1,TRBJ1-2,CASSQEVREDGYTF
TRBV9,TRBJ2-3,CASSADSGLNTDTQYF
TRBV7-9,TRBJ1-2,CASSFTGKSNYGYTF
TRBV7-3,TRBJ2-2,CASSFPSSGGGELFF
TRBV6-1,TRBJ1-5,CASSERTGSNQPQHF
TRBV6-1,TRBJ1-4,CATTNPGQGVGKLFF
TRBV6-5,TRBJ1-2,CASSRTGDYGYTF
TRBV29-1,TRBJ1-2,CSVEETANYGYTF
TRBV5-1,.,CASSLGSSYEQYF
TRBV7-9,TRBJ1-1,CASSSNYLQGYTEAFF
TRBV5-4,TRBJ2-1,CASSPRTSGYNEQFF
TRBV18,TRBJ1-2,CASSPPIPTVDGYTF
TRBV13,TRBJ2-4,CASSFRIGQGYKIAKNIQYF
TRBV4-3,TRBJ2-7,CASSQEPSGRGYDYEQYF
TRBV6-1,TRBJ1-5,CASSVMTGVNQPQHF
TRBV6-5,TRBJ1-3,CASSYGRASGNTIYF
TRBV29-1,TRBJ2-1,CSGVPREASSYNEQFF
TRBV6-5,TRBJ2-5,CASSYSKAAVGTQYF
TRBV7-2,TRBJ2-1,CASSRGRDNEQFF
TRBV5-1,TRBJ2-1,CASSFSGLAASYNEQFF
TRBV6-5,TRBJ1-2,CASSYDRLNGYTF
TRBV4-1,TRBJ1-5,CASSQRGPNQPQHF
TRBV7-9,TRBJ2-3,CASSLPGHTQYF
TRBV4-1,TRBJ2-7,CASSQAGEGYEQYF
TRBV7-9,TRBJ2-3,CASSSSTSGPSPDTQYF
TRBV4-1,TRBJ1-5,CASSQVPGGNQPQHF
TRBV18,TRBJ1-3,CASSPRMDRGSGNTIYF
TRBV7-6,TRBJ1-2,CASSPRQGGYGYTF
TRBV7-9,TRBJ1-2,CASSFYDSYGYTF
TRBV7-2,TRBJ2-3,CASSWGRGTDTQYF
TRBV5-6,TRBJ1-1,CASSTYRGLAFF
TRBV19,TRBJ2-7,CASGQGYEQYF
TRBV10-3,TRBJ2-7,CAVTSGIVYEQYF
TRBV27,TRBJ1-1,CASRPVEGATEAFF
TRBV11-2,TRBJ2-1,CASSLVGGEQFF
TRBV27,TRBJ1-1,CASSYAGRTEAFF
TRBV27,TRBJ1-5,CASSLDPGINQPQHF
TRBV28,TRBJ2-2,CASSFSGRGGELFF
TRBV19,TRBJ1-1,CASSHTGTNTEAFF
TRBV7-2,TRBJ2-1,CASRLLGGRKSSGEQFF
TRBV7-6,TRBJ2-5,CASSQVSRNRGRSVETQYF
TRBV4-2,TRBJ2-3,CASSQENPGLAAADTQYF
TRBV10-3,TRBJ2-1,CAISESPGTPNLNEQFF
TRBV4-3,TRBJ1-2,CASSQDNPGYYGYTF
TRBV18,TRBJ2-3,CASSPRLAASTDTQYF
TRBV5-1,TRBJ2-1,CASSPIRGGGTFF
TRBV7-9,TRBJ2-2,CSSSEGIGELFF
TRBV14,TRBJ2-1,CASSPFSESSYNEQFF
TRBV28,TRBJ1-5,CASSQAGSSNQPQHF
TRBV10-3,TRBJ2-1,CAISLTGLWEEQFF
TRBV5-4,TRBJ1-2,CASSLKSPGQATVYGYTF
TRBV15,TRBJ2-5,CATREGTSGSGGTQYF
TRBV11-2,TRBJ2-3,CASSLTLAGGVPYF
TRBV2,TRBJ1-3,CASSVEGGSGNTIYF